This T cell receptor (beta chain) was sequenced in a study of blood T cell repertoires in COVID-19. Study as a whole: The study drew acute and convalescent COVID-19 samples from the United States, Italy and Spain. T cells, B-cell-depleted T cells, or PBMCs provided the cDNA or gDNA that served as material.

The CDR3 covers 15 residues. Germline V gives CDR1 SNHLY, CDR2 FYNNEI. The ends were cut back, 7 bases at V and 0 bases at J, with 10 bases in the middle. Under the authors' procedure: Estimation of nucleated cell counts was performed using reference gene primer amplification. Sequencing was performed with immunoSEQ multiplex PCR; in TCRdb, only in-frame clones are kept and a portion is missing. V and J calls plus clone size are reproduced from that table; the DNA served to infer D and trimming. This table holds some 78,000 clones, more than 70% found once. Sequencing was done on a sample of peripheral blood. The sequence came from a man in his 60s with active or convalescent COVID-19. The gene calls are TRBV2 and TRBJ1-6; a possible D gene is TRBD1 (6 bases). CDR3 loop: CASKGGSSYNSPLHF. In DNA form, the CDR3 reads TGTGCCAGCAAGGGGGGGAGCTCCTATAATTCACCCCTCCACTTT.